Listed below are T cell receptor beta chains from one sample, sequenced in a study of cytomegalovirus exposure and HLA in healthy donors. Some clones are missing from TCRdb's copy, which holds only in-frame ones; the method was immunoSEQ multiplex PCR. The sample has some 120,000 clones; approximately 60% are singletons. The material sequenced was PBMCs. The origin of the receptors is a woman in her 30s in good health and CMV-seronegative. The CDR3 runs from the conserved cysteine through the conserved F or W. The D gene is left open where the match is weak. Rows give clone size only sometimes, using once, few, many, or a class for an expanded clone.

d_gene	v_gene	abundance	j_gene	CDR3aa	CDR3nt
.	TRBV2	few	TRBJ1-4	CASSVTETLATNEKLFF	TGTGCCAGCAGTGTAACAGAAACCCTTGCAACTAATGAAAAACTGTTTTTT
.	TRBV2	few	TRBJ2-7	CASSEREGYEQYF	TGTGCCAGCAGTGAACGAGAGGGCTACGAGCAGTACTTC
.	TRBV10-3	.	TRBJ1-5	CAAGGEGPQHF	TGTGCCGCCGGAGGGGAGGGGCCCCAGCATTTT
TRBD1	TRBV6-6	.	TRBJ2-7	CASSYSAGGYEQYF	TGTGCCAGCAGTTACTCGGCAGGGGGTTACGAGCAGTACTTC
TRBD2	TRBV27	.	TRBJ2-7	CASSLWSGSRYEQYF	TGTGCCAGCAGTTTATGGAGCGGGAGTCGGTACGAGCAGTACTTC
TRBD1	TRBV29-1	.	TRBJ2-7	CSVLQTGSAYEQYF	TGCAGCGTTTTACAGACAGGGTCTGCCTACGAGCAGTACTTC
TRBD2	TRBV15	few	TRBJ2-2	CATSRDLAGDNTGELFF	TGTGCCACCAGCAGAGATCTGGCGGGAGATAACACCGGGGAGCTGTTTTTT
.	TRBV6-6	once	TRBJ2-1	CASSELTSAYNEQFF	TGTGCCAGCAGCGAACTAACCAGCGCCTACAATGAGCAGTTCTTC
.	TRBV7-9	.	TRBJ1-4	CASSSQGRNSEKLFF	TGTGCCAGCAGTTCCCAGGGGCGGAATAGTGAAAAACTGTTTTTT
.	TRBV11-2	.	TRBJ2-7	CASSSGDSEEQYF	TGTGCCAGCAGCTCCGGAGACTCGGAGGAGCAGTACTTC
.	TRBV28	.	TRBJ2-7	CASSFVRYEQYF	TGTGCCAGCAGTTTCGTGAGATACGAGCAGTACTTC
.	TRBV11-2	.	TRBJ1-5	CASSLETGNQPQHF	TGTGCCAGCAGCTTAGAAACAGGGAATCAGCCCCAGCATTTT
TRBD2	TRBV14	.	TRBJ2-1	CASSPLLGRVFDEQFF	TGTGCCAGCAGCCCCCTCCTCGGGAGGGTTTTTGATGAGCAGTTCTTC
TRBD1	TRBV28	few	TRBJ1-1	CASSSGGQGWGTEAFF	TGTGCCAGCAGTAGCGGGGGACAGGGGTGGGGCACTGAAGCTTTCTTT
.	TRBV29-1	.	TRBJ2-2	CSVDRGGTGELFF	TGCAGCGTTGATAGGGGGGGCACCGGGGAGCTGTTTTTT
.	TRBV27	few	TRBJ1-1	CASIQAVSGDTEAFF	TGTGCCAGCATTCAGGCAGTCTCGGGGGACACTGAAGCTTTCTTT
.	TRBV6-5	.	TRBJ1-6	CASSYSSVFNSPLHF	TGTGCCAGCAGTTACTCCTCCGTGTTTAATTCACCCCTCCACTTT
TRBD1	TRBV7-3	.	TRBJ1-1	CASSSGTGLSTEAFF	TGTGCCAGCAGCTCCGGGACAGGGCTTAGTACTGAAGCTTTCTTT
.	TRBV6-5	.	TRBJ1-3	CASSSGLGNTIYF	TGTGCCAGCAGTTCAGGGCTCGGAAACACCATATATTTT
TRBD1	TRBV4-1	.	TRBJ2-7	CASSHAEGQVYHEQYF	TGCGCCAGCAGCCACGCCGAGGGACAGGTGTACCACGAGCAGTACTTC
.	TRBV28	.	TRBJ2-3	CASSILGQTSTDTQYF	TGTGCCAGCAGTATCCTGGGACAAACTAGCACAGATACGCAGTATTTT
TRBD2	TRBV11-1	.	TRBJ2-7	CASSYGTSGTNEQYF	TGTGCCAGCAGCTATGGGACTAGCGGGACGAACGAGCAGTACTTC
TRBD2	TRBV9	.	TRBJ2-7	CASSPRGSGSYEQYF	TGTGCCAGCAGCCCCCGGGGTAGCGGGAGCTACGAGCAGTACTTC
TRBD1	TRBV13	once	TRBJ1-6	CASSRDRAGDSPLHF	TGTGCCAGCAGCCGAGACAGGGCTGGGGATTCACCCCTCCACTTT
TRBD1	TRBV18	.	TRBJ1-2	CASSLGQGNYGYTF	TGTGCCAGCTCACTTGGACAGGGGAACTATGGCTACACCTTC
.	TRBV28	.	TRBJ2-7	CASSLTASSYEQYF	TGTGCCAGCAGTTTGACAGCCAGCTCCTACGAGCAGTACTTC
.	TRBV5-1	.	TRBJ2-3	CASSVDSPADTQYF	TGCGCCAGCAGCGTGGACAGTCCCGCGGATACGCAGTATTTT
.	TRBV7-3	.	TRBJ2-7	CASSVSGGASRYEQYF	TGTGCCAGCAGCGTAAGTGGGGGGGCATCACGCTACGAGCAGTACTTC
.	TRBV6-5	.	TRBJ2-1	CATATGFEQFF	TGTGCCACCGCCACAGGGTTTGAGCAGTTCTTC
TRBD2	TRBV5-4	.	TRBJ2-5	CASSQGLAGVGETQYF	TGTGCCAGCAGCCAGGGACTAGCGGGAGTAGGAGAGACCCAGTACTTC
TRBD2	TRBV30	.	TRBJ2-3	CAWSVKAAGMFRYF	TGTGCCTGGAGTGTCAAGGCAGCGGGAATGTTTCGATATTTT
TRBD1	TRBV28	.	TRBJ1-2	CASSLWTGNYGYTF	TGTGCCAGCAGTTTATGGACAGGGAACTATGGCTACACCTTC
.	TRBV7-9	.	TRBJ1-2	CASSLQQADGYTF	TGTGCCAGCAGCTTACAACAGGCGGATGGCTACACCTTC
.	TRBV6-4	.	TRBJ2-2	CASSEGGTGELFF	TGTGCCAGCAGTGAGGGGGGAACCGGGGAGCTGTTTTTT
TRBD1	TRBV5-1	few	TRBJ2-5	CASSLGDRVETQYF	TGCGCCAGCAGCTTGGGGGACAGGGTGGAGACCCAGTACTTC
TRBD2	TRBV19	.	TRBJ2-1	CASSGSGRVGEQFF	TGTGCCAGTAGTGGTAGCGGGAGGGTTGGGGAGCAGTTCTTC
.	TRBV5-6	few	TRBJ1-1	CASSLDIQIMNTEAFF	TGTGCCAGCAGCTTGGACATCCAGATTATGAACACTGAAGCTTTCTTT
TRBD2	TRBV10-3	.	TRBJ2-1	CATLVGGSPYNEQFF	TGTGCCACTCTCGTCGGCGGGAGCCCCTACAATGAGCAGTTCTTC
TRBD1	TRBV6-4	.	TRBJ2-2	CASTPDRGTGELFF	TGTGCCAGCACCCCGGACAGGGGAACCGGGGAGCTGTTTTTT
TRBD1	TRBV5-1	.	TRBJ2-7	CASSLGQGASYEQYF	TGCGCCAGCAGCTTGGGACAGGGGGCCTCCTACGAGCAGTACTTC